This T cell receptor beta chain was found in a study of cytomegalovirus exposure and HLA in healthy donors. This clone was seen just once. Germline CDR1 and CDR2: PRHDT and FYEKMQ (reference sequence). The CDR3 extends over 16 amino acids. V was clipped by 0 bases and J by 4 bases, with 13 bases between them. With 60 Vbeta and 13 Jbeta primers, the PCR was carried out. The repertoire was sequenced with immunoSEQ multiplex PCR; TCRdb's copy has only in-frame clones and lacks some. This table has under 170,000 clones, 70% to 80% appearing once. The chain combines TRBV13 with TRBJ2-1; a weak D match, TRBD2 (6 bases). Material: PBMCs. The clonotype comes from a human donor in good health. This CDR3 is CASSLGWGEAYNEQFF. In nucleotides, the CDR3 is TGTGCCAGCAGCTTAGGCTGGGGGGAAGCGTACAATGAGCAGTTCTTC.